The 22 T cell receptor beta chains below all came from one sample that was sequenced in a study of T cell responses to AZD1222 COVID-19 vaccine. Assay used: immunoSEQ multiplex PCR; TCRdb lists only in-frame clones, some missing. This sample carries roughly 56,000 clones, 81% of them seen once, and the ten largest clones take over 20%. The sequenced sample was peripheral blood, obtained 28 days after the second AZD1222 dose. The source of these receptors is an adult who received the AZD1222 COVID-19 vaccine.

This CDR3 is CASSQGTGVSGELFF. CDR3 nucleotides: TGTGCCAGCAGCCAAGGGACAGGGGTGAGCGGGGAGCTGTTTTTT. This chain connects TRBV4-2 to TRBJ2-2, with TRBD1 matching 9 bases. V lost 1 base and J lost 7; bases outside the gene matches: 4. The CDR3 runs 15 residues. CDR1 is LGHNA, CDR2 YNFKEQ, per germline.

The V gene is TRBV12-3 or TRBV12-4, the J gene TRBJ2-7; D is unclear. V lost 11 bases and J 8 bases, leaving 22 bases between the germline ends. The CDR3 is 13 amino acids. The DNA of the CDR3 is TGTGCCGCCTCCGTAAGTAAACTTTACAAGCAGTACTTC. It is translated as CAASVSKLYKQYF.

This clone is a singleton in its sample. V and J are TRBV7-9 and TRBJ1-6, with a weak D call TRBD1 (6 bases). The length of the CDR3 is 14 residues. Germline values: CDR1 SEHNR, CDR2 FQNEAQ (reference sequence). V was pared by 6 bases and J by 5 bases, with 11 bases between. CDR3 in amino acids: CASRTQGDNSPLHF. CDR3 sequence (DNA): TGTGCCAGCAGGACACAGGGTGATAATTCACCCCTCCACTTT.

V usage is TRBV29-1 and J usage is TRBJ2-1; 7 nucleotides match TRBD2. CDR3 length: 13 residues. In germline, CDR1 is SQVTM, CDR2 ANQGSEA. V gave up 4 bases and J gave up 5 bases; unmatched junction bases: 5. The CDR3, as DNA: TGCAGCGTTGGGGGCGGGAGCAACAATGAGCAGTTCTTC. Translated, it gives CSVGGGSNNEQFF.

In nucleotides, the CDR3 is TGTGCCAGCGCCTTCGGCGGGAAGAACACCGGGGAGCTGTTTTTT. Translated, it gives CASAFGGKNTGELFF. The chain is built from TRBV5-4 and TRBJ2-2; tentatively, D is TRBD2 (6 bases). The germline gives CDR1 SGHNT, CDR2 YYREEE (reference sequence). Trimming took off 7 bases at V and 1 base at J, with 14 bases between the two ends. CDR3 length: 15 residues.

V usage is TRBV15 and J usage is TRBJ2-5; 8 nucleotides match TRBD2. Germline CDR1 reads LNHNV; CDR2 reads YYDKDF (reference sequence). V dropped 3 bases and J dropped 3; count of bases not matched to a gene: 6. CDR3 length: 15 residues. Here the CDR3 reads CATSSFIAGKETQYF. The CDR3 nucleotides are TGTGCCACCAGCAGCTTCATAGCGGGAAAAGAGACCCAGTACTTC.

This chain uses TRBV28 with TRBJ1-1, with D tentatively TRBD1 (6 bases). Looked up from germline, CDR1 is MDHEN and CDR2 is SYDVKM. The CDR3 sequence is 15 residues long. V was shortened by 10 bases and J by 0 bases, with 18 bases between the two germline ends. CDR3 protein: CAIRSGGPMNTEAFF. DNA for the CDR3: TGTGCCATCAGAAGCGGGGGGCCCATGAACACTGAAGCTTTCTTT.

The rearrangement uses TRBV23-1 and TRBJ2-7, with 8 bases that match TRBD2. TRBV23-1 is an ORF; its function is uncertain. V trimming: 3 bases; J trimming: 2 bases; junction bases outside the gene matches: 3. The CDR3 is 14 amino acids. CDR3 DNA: TGCGCCAGCAGTCAGCGACTAGCGCCCTACGAGCAGTACTTC. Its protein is CASSQRLAPYEQYF.

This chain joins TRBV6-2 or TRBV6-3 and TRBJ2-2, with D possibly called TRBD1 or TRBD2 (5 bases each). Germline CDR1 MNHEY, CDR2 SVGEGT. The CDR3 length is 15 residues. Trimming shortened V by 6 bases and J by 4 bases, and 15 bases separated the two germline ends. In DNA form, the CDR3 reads TGTGCCAGCAGCCTAGCCAGGGTAGTCACCGGGGAGCTGTTTTTT. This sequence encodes CASSLARVVTGELFF.

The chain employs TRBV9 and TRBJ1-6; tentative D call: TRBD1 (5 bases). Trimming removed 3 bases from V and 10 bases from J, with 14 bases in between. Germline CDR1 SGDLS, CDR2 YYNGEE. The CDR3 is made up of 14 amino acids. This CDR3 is CASSGDSAGSPLHF. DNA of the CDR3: TGTGCCAGCAGCGGTGACAGCGCCGGGTCACCCCTCCACTTT.

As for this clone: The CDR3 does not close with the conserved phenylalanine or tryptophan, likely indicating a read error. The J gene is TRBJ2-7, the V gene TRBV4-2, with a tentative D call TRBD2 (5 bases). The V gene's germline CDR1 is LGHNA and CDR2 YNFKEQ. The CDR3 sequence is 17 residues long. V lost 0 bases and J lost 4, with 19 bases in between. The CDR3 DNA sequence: TGTGCCAGCAGCCAAGAGGAACACCGGGATCCCGGATACGAGCAGTACCTC. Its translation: CASSQEEHRDPGYEQYL.

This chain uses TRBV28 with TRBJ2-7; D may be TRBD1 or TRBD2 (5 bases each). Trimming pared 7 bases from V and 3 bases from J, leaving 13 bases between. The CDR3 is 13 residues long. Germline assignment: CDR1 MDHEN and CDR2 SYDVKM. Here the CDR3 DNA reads TGTGCCAGCACCAGGGACCAGATCTACGAGCAGTACTTC. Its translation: CASTRDQIYEQYF.

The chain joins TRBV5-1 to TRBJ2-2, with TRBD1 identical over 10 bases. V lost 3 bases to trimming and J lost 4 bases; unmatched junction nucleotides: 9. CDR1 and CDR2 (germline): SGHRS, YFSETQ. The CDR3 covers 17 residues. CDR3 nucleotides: TGCGCCAGCAGCTCCCGGGACAGGGGTTCGGGCACCGGGGAGCTGTTTTTT. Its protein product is CASSSRDRGSGTGELFF.

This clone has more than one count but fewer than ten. CDR3 in DNA: TGTGCCAGCAGTGCCTCTAGCCAGCAGTACTTC. This codes for CASSASSQQYF. J is TRBJ2-7 and V is TRBV12-3 or TRBV12-4; D may be TRBD2 (5 bases). V was pared by 5 bases and J by 8 bases, with 10 bases between. This CDR3 region has 11 residues.

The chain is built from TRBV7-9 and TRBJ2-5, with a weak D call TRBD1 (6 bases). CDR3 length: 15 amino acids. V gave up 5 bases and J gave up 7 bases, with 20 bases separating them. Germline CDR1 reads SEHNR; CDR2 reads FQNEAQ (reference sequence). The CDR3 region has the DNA TGTGCCAGCAGCGAAGGGGCCAGGGGAACGGGGACCCAGTACTTC. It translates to CASSEGARGTGTQYF. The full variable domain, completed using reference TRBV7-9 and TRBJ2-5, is DTGVSQNPRHKITKRGQNVTFRCDPISEHNRLYWYRQTLGQGPEFLTYFQNEAQLEKSRLLSDRFSAERPKGSFSTLEIQRTEQGDSAMYLCASSEGARGTGTQYFGPGTRLLVL.

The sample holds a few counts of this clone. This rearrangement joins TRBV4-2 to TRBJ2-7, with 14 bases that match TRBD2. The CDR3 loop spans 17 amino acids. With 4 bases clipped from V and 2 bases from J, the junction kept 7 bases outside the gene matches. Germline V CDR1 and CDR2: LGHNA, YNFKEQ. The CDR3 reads CASSLSRTSGGTYEQYF. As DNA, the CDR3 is TGTGCCAGCAGCCTGTCACGGACTAGCGGGGGGACCTACGAGCAGTACTTC.

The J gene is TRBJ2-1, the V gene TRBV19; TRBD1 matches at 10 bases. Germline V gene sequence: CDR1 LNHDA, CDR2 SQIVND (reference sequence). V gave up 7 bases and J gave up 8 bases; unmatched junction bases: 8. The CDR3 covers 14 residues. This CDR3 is CASTRQGARDEQFF. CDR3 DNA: TGTGCCAGTACCCGACAGGGGGCTCGCGATGAGCAGTTCTTC.

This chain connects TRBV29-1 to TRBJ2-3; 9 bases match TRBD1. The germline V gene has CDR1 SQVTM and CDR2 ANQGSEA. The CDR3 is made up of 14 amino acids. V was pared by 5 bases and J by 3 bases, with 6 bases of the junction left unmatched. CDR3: CSVSGTGFTDTQYF. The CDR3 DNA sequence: TGCAGCGTTTCCGGGACAGGGTTTACAGATACGCAGTATTTT.

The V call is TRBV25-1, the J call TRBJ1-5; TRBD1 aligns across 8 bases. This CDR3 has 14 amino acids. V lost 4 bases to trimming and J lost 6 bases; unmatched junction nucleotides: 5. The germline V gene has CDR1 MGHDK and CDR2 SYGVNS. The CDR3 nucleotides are TGTGCCAGCAGTGCGACAGGGGTAGGTCAGCCCCAGCATTTT. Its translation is CASSATGVGQPQHF.

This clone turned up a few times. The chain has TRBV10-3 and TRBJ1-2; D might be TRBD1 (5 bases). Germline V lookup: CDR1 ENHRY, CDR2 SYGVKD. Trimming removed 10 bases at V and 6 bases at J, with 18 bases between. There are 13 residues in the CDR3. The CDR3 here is CATTRGFNDGYTF. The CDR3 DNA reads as TGTGCCACGACCCGGGGCTTCAACGATGGCTACACCTTC.

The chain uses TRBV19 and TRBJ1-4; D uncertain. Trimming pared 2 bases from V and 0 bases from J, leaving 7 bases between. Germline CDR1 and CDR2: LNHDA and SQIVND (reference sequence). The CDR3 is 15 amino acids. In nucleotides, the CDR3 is TGTGCCAGTAGTATACTCTCCGCAACTAATGAAAAACTGTTTTTT. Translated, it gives CASSILSATNEKLFF.

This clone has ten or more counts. In DNA, the CDR3 is TGTGCCAGCAGCTCGCTGGACGGGGGCCCCACTGAAGCTTTCTTT. Translated, it gives CASSSLDGGPTEAFF. The rearrangement uses TRBV7-8 and TRBJ1-1, with D possibly being TRBD1 (6 bases). Deletions cut 4 bases from V and 4 bases from J, with 16 bases between. The CDR3 totals 15 residues. Germline assignment: CDR1 SGHVS and CDR2 FQNEAQ.